A single sample gave rise to the 11 T cell receptor beta chains below, sequenced in a study of T cell changes during pregnancy in multiple sclerosis. Some clones are missing from TCRdb's copy, which holds only in-frame ones; the method was immunoSEQ multiplex PCR. The top ten clones hold about 2.5% of a sample with around 80,000 clones, roughly 94% of them seen once. Sequences were derived from peripheral blood, sampled before pregnancy. The receptor set was obtained from a female donor with multiple sclerosis, enrolled in a pregnancy study.

This sequence joins TRBV5-1 and TRBJ1-2; possibly TRBD1 for D (5 bases). V lost 0 bases and J lost 6, with 12 bases in between. The CDR3 loop spans 14 amino acids. Germline lookup yields CDR1 SGHRS and CDR2 YFSETQ. In DNA form, the CDR3 reads TGCGCCAGCAGCTTGGCAGCGGGACGGCATGGCTACACCTTC. Its protein product is CASSLAAGRHGYTF.

The rearrangement joins TRBV19 to TRBJ1-5; D might be TRBD1 (6 bases). The ends were cut back, 5 bases at V and 5 bases at J, with 25 bases in the middle. Germline V CDR1 and CDR2: LNHDA, SQIVND (reference sequence). CDR3 size: 18 residues. The CDR3 bases are TGTGCCAGTAGTGCCTACCTAGCTACTGGGACATCGCATCAGCCCCAGCATTTT. Encoded protein: CASSAYLATGTSHQPQHF.

The V call is TRBV27, the J call TRBJ2-1, with 9 bases matching TRBD1. Germline values: CDR1 MNHEY, CDR2 SMNVEV (reference sequence). V lost 6 bases, J lost 4 bases, and 4 bases stayed unmatched. CDR3 length: 14 amino acids. In DNA form, the CDR3 reads TGTGCCAGCAGGGGACAGGGACCATACAATGAGCAGTTCTTC. This gives the protein CASRGQGPYNEQFF.

The gene calls are TRBV7-9 and TRBJ2-3, with 7 bases identical to TRBD1. Germline CDR1 is SEHNR and CDR2 is FQNEAQ (reference sequence). This CDR3 contains 16 residues. V lost 1 base, J lost 2 bases, and 6 bases stayed unmatched. Here the CDR3 DNA reads TGTGCCAGCAGCTTAGGCAGGGGGACCTTCACAGATACGCAGTATTTT. This translates into CASSLGRGTFTDTQYF. Full variable domain (rest looked up from reference TRBV7-9 and TRBJ2-3): DTGVSQNPRHKITKRGQNVTFRCDPISEHNRLYWYRQTLGQGPEFLTYFQNEAQLEKSRLLSDRFSAERPKGSFSTLEIQRTEQGDSAMYLCASSLGRGTFTDTQYFGPGTRLTVL.

The V and J genes are TRBV5-1 and TRBJ1-5; 8 nucleotides agree with TRBD1. CDR1 and CDR2 (germline): SGHRS, YFSETQ. V shed 4 bases, J shed 2 bases, and the junction held 5 bases outside the gene matches. The CDR3 is made up of 15 amino acids. The CDR3 protein is CASSIGTGGNQPQHF. CDR3 nucleotides: TGCGCCAGCAGCATCGGGACAGGAGGCAATCAGCCCCAGCATTTT. Variable domain in full (rest from reference TRBV5-1 and TRBJ1-5): KAGVTQTPRYLIKTRGQQVTLSCSPISGHRSVSWYQQTPGQGLQFLFEYFSETQRNKGNFPGRFSGRQFSNSRSEMNVSTLELGDSALYLCASSIGTGGNQPQHFGDGTRLSIL.

CDR3 coding DNA: TGTGCCAGCAGCTTAGAGGTAGCGGGAGGCACAGATACGCAGTATTTT. Its protein is CASSLEVAGGTDTQYF. V is TRBV7-8 and J is TRBJ2-3, with 9 bases fitting TRBD2. The CDR3 covers 16 residues. J gave up 1 base and V 1 base, and 3 bases lay outside the gene matches. Germline V gives CDR1 SGHVS, CDR2 FQNEAQ.

The chain uses TRBV4-1 and TRBJ2-6, with a possible D match to TRBD2 (6 bases). This CDR3 spans 19 amino acids. Trimming cost V 0 bases and J 4 bases, with 19 bases left between them. Per the germline V gene, CDR1 is MGHRA and CDR2 is YSYEKL. Written as DNA, the CDR3 is TGCGCCAGCAGCCAAGAAGAGCCTGGGGGAGGTACGGGGGCCAACGTCCTGACTTTC. Translating it yields CASSQEEPGGGTGANVLTF.

The gene calls are TRBV28 and TRBJ2-5, with TRBD1 matching over 9 bases. CDR3 size: 15 residues. V dropped 5 bases and J dropped 5; count of bases not matched to a gene: 9. Germline lookup yields CDR1 MDHEN and CDR2 SYDVKM. The CDR3 DNA reads as TGTGCCAGCAGTCTCGAAACAGGGGGCTGGGAGACCCAGTACTTC. Translation: CASSLETGGWETQYF.

V and J are TRBV7-9 and TRBJ1-2, with 7 bases aligning to TRBD1. Trimming removed 5 bases from V and 3 bases from J; junction bases left unmatched: 6. CDR1 is SEHNR and CDR2 is FQNEAQ in the germline V gene (reference sequence). The CDR3 is made up of 14 amino acids. CDR3 in amino acids: CASSQRQGDYGYTF. The CDR3 DNA reads TGTGCCAGCAGCCAAAGACAGGGCGACTATGGCTACACCTTC.

This sequence joins TRBV21-1 and TRBJ1-5. TRBV21-1 is reported as a pseudogene. The CDR3 consists of 23 residues. In nucleotides, the CDR3 is TGTGCCAGCAGCACTTCGGCCGGCGGGTGGGGATTTTCTTCCTATAAGAGCAATCAGCCCCAGCATTTT. Translating it yields CASSTSAGGWGFSSYKSNQPQHF.

The chain combines TRBV6-1 with TRBJ2-4; TRBD1 is a possible D gene (6 bases). The CDR3 is 14 amino acids. The germline V gene has CDR1 MNHNS and CDR2 SASEGT. V was clipped by 2 bases and J by 7 bases, with 12 bases between them. DNA of the CDR3: TGTGCCAGCAGTGAACAGGGGTCGTCGAACATTCAGTACTTC. It is translated as CASSEQGSSNIQYF.